The 26 T cell receptor beta chains listed next were all sequenced from one sample in a study of beta chain features in type 1 diabetes. No antigens are known for them. General study points: In all four CD4+ subsets, TCRB CDR3 length was significantly, moderately reduced in type 1 diabetes.

The authors reverse transcribed all of the isolated RNA, so sequencing captured expressed TCRB transcripts. The repertoire was sequenced with immunoSEQ multiplex PCR; TCRdb's copy has only in-frame clones and lacks some. The table lists a few hundred thousand clones, around 13% of them singletons. Input material: naive CD4+ T cells from blood. The receptors derive from a man aged 25 to 45 with type 1 diabetes.

This clone was seen a few times. This chain joins TRBV6-1 and TRBJ2-3, with 7 bases matching TRBD2. The CDR3 has 15 residues. CDR1 MNHNS and CDR2 SASEGT come from the germline V gene. V was clipped by 6 bases and J by 2 bases; unmatched bases: 8. As DNA, the CDR3 is TGTGCCAGCAGCCTTGCAGGGACTACCACAGATACGCAGTATTTT. Protein sequence: CASSLAGTTTDTQYF.

The gene calls are TRBV2 and TRBJ2-3; D not resolved. Germline CDR1 reads SNHLY; CDR2 reads FYNNEI. Trimming took off 5 bases at V and 4 bases at J, with 7 bases between the two ends. The CDR3 has 12 amino acids. The CDR3 DNA sequence: TGTGCCAGCAGTCTAGAGGCAGATACGCAGTATTTT. Encoded protein: CASSLEADTQYF.

The rearrangement joins TRBV5-1 to TRBJ1-2, with 10 nucleotides matching TRBD1. Trimming cost V 4 bases and J 0 bases; bases outside gene matches: 3. The CDR3 totals 15 residues. Germline-derived CDR1 and CDR2 are SGHRS and YFSETQ. This CDR3 reads CASSMTGGANYGYTF. In DNA form, the CDR3 reads TGCGCCAGCAGCATGACAGGGGGCGCTAACTATGGCTACACCTTC.

The CDR3 region is CASSPHSGTSYEQYF. The CDR3 nucleotides are TGTGCCAGCAGCCCGCATAGCGGAACCTCCTACGAGCAGTACTTC. The rearrangement uses TRBV11-2 and TRBJ2-7; TRBD2 is a possible D gene (6 bases). Per the germline V gene, CDR1 is SGHAT and CDR2 is FQNNGV. This CDR3 comprises 15 residues. Trimming left V 5 bases short and J 0 bases short, with 14 bases between.

The chain couples TRBV14 to TRBJ1-1; D gene unclear. CDR3 length: 14 amino acids. Trimming removed 4 bases at V and 1 base at J, with 10 bases between. Germline CDR1 reads SGHDN; CDR2 reads FVKESK. The CDR3 protein is CASSPLSPNTEAFF. CDR3 coding DNA: TGTGCCAGCAGCCCCCTTAGCCCGAACACTGAAGCTTTCTTT.

This clone was found a few times. This sequence joins TRBV30 and TRBJ2-5; tentatively, D is TRBD1 (6 bases). Germline loops: CDR1 GTSNPN, CDR2 SVGIG (reference sequence). This CDR3 is 14 amino acids long. V lost 4 bases to trimming and J lost 2 bases, with 14 bases between them. CDR3 DNA: TGTGCCTGGAAGGGACACCCGTTTCAAGAGACCCAGTACTTC. It specifies CAWKGHPFQETQYF.

A few counts support this clone. The V call is TRBV30, the J call TRBJ2-1; D ambiguous. Germline V lookup: CDR1 GTSNPN, CDR2 SVGIG (reference sequence). V lost 8 bases to trimming and J lost 3 bases, with 8 bases between them. CDR3 length: 11 amino acids. The CDR3 DNA reads as TGTGCCAGCGTCGGCTACAATGAGCAGTTCTTC. It is translated as CASVGYNEQFF.

This clone was seen a few times. The chain joins TRBV6-1 to TRBJ2-7; 8 bases agree with TRBD2. V shed 1 base and J 12 bases; nucleotides not matched to a gene: 5. Germline V gene sequence: CDR1 MNHNS, CDR2 SASEGT. This CDR3 comprises 12 residues. The DNA for the CDR3 is TGTGCCAGCAGTGAAGTACAGCGGGAGTGGTACTTC. This sequence encodes CASSEVQREWYF.

This rearrangement joins TRBV28 to TRBJ2-3; weak D call: TRBD2 (5 bases). V was cut by 5 bases and J by 2 bases, with 17 bases left in between. The CDR3 totals 16 residues. Germline V gives CDR1 MDHEN, CDR2 SYDVKM. Here the CDR3 reads CASSPPGSAYTDTQYF. The CDR3 nucleotides read TGTGCCAGCAGTCCCCCCGGTAGCGCCTACACAGATACGCAGTATTTT. Together with reference TRBV28 and TRBJ2-3, the CDR3 gives the full variable domain: DVKVTQSSRYLVKRTGEKVFLECVQDMDHENMFWYRQDPGLGLRLIYFSYDVKMKEKGDIPEGYSVSREKKERFSLILESASTNQTSMYLCASSPPGSAYTDTQYFGPGTRLTVL.

This clone was picked up a small number of times. The CDR3 here is CASSDRREQFF. CDR3 nucleotides: TGTGCCAGCAGCGATAGGAGGGAGCAGTTCTTC. V gene TRBV6-1 combines with J gene TRBJ2-1, with D maybe TRBD2 (5 bases). The length of the CDR3 is 11 residues. CDR1 and CDR2 from the germline V gene are MNHNS and SASEGT. Trimming took 6 bases from V and 10 from J, leaving 10 bases between them.

The rearrangement joins TRBV11-2 to TRBJ2-7; D may be TRBD2 (5 bases). The CDR3 is 15 amino acids. Germline values: CDR1 SGHAT, CDR2 FQNNGV. Trimming removed 5 bases at V and 2 bases at J, with 16 bases between. The CDR3 sequence is CASSPIWRVPYEQYF. CDR3 bases: TGTGCCAGCAGCCCAATATGGCGGGTGCCCTACGAGCAGTACTTC.

Only a few counts were recorded for this clone. The chain combines TRBV2 with TRBJ2-1, with 14 bases aligning to TRBD2. Germline V gene data show CDR1 as SNHLY and CDR2 as FYNNEI. After removal of 5 bases from V and 6 bases from J, the junction contained 3 bases not matched to a gene. CDR3 length: 15 residues. The CDR3 sequence is CASSSGTSGGNEQFF. As DNA, the CDR3 is TGTGCCAGCAGTTCGGGGACTAGCGGGGGCAATGAGCAGTTCTTC.

J is TRBJ2-1 and V is TRBV6-6; 7 bases align to TRBD1. The CDR3 has 14 amino acids. Germline CDR1 is MNHNY and CDR2 is SVGAGI (reference sequence). The V segment lost 6 bases and the J segment 6 bases; nucleotides outside the gene matches: 8. CDR3 DNA sequence: TGTGCCAGCAGCCCGGGACAGTTAACCAATGAGCAGTTCTTC. It encodes CASSPGQLTNEQFF.

The CDR3 reads CASSSLTGDEQFF. The CDR3 region has the DNA TGCGCCAGCAGCTCCTTGACAGGGGATGAGCAGTTCTTC. This chain joins TRBV5-1 and TRBJ2-1; 8 bases agree with TRBD1. Germline assignment: CDR1 SGHRS and CDR2 YFSETQ. The J segment lost 8 bases and the V segment lost 3 bases, leaving 4 bases of the junction unmatched. This CDR3 is built from 13 residues.

The genes are TRBV10-3 and TRBJ1-1; 7 positions agree with TRBD1. The germline V gene has CDR1 ENHRY and CDR2 SYGVKD. The CDR3 contains 14 residues. Unmatched junction bases numbered 4, after V lost 6 bases and J lost 0 bases. CDR3 sequence: CAISPGTVNTEAFF. DNA of the CDR3: TGTGCCATCAGCCCCGGGACAGTGAACACTGAAGCTTTCTTT.

This clone was detected a few times. V is TRBV5-1 and J is TRBJ2-3; D may be TRBD1 (6 bases). In germline, CDR1 is SGHRS, CDR2 YFSETQ. V was shortened by 5 bases and J by 0 bases, with 16 bases between the two germline ends. This CDR3 has 16 residues. DNA of the CDR3: TGCGCCAGCAGGCGTTCCGGGACACCGAGCACAGATACGCAGTATTTT. Its protein product is CASRRSGTPSTDTQYF.

This clone has a handful of counts. The rearrangement uses TRBV29-1 and TRBJ1-2, with D perhaps TRBD1 (6 bases). In germline, CDR1 is SQVTM, CDR2 ANQGSEA. V lost 3 bases, J lost 5 bases, and 13 bases lay in between. The CDR3 covers 13 residues. The CDR3 here is CSVESRTVYGYTF. CDR3 DNA: TGCAGCGTTGAGTCGAGGACAGTTTATGGCTACACCTTC.

The rearrangement uses TRBV30 and TRBJ2-1; 14 bases fit TRBD2. This CDR3 spans 14 amino acids. Germline V gene lookup returns CDR1 GTSNPN and CDR2 SVGIG (reference sequence). V was pared by 5 bases and J by 5 bases, with 2 bases of the junction left unmatched. The CDR3 region has the DNA TGTGCCTGGGGGACTAGCGGGAGCCACAATGAGCAGTTCTTC. Protein sequence: CAWGTSGSHNEQFF.

This clone came up a few times. The V and J genes are TRBV19 and TRBJ2-5; 12 bases align to TRBD2. CDR3 length: 14 amino acids. J was trimmed by 3 bases and V by 6 bases; bases with no gene match: 2. The germline V gene has CDR1 LNHDA and CDR2 SQIVND (reference sequence). The CDR3 sequence is CASRRTSGKETQYF. In nucleotides, the CDR3 is TGTGCCAGTAGGCGGACTAGCGGGAAAGAGACCCAGTACTTC.

This clone appeared a few times. The V call is TRBV7-9, the J call TRBJ2-1; 8 bases are a match to TRBD2. Per the germline V gene, CDR1 is SEHNR and CDR2 is FQNEAQ (reference sequence). The CDR3 loop spans 14 amino acids. The ends lost 3 bases at V and 5 bases at J; junction bases unmatched: 3. CDR3: CASSLGLVNNEQFF. CDR3 DNA sequence: TGTGCCAGCAGCTTGGGACTAGTAAACAATGAGCAGTTCTTC.

This clone has just a few counts. CDR3 region: CASSPGTLAEWYQETQYF. The CDR3 DNA follows: TGTGCCAGCAGCCCAGGAACGCTAGCGGAGTGGTACCAAGAGACCCAGTACTTC. The rearrangement uses TRBV14 and TRBJ2-5, with 7 bases fitting TRBD2. The CDR3 loop spans 18 amino acids. V shed 4 bases, J shed 0 bases, and the junction held 14 bases outside the gene matches. Per the germline V gene, CDR1 is SGHDN and CDR2 is FVKESK.

This chain connects TRBV5-6 to TRBJ1-4; D ambiguous. CDR3 length equals 14 residues. V shed 1 base and J shed 0 bases, with 4 bases lying between them. Germline V CDR1 and CDR2: SGHDT, YYEEEE. The CDR3 region has the DNA TGTGCCAGCAGCTTGCAGGCAACTAATGAAAAACTGTTTTTT. This codes for CASSLQATNEKLFF.

CDR3 region: CASARTLDRNYEQYF. CDR3 DNA sequence: TGTGCCAGCGCCCGAACCCTCGACAGGAACTACGAGCAGTACTTC. The gene calls are TRBV18 and TRBJ2-7; TRBD1 is a possible D gene (6 bases). The V end was cut by 8 bases, the J end by 3 bases, with 20 bases between. Germline V gives CDR1 KGHSH, CDR2 LQKENI. The CDR3 extends over 15 amino acids.

This clone was found a few times. The chain links TRBV19 to TRBJ2-2; D perhaps matches TRBD1 (5 bases). Germline V gene sequence: CDR1 LNHDA, CDR2 SQIVND (reference sequence). The CDR3 is 16 residues long. With 3 bases removed from V and 4 bases from J, the gap between germline ends came to 15 bases. The CDR3 DNA is TGTGCCAGTAGTATCGGTTTTAGGGGTTTCACCGGGGAGCTGTTTTTT. Its translation: CASSIGFRGFTGELFF. Based on the CDR3 plus reference TRBV19 and TRBJ2-2, the full variable domain is DGGITQSPKYLFRKEGQNVTLSCEQNLNHDAMYWYRQDPGQGLRLIYYSQIVNDFQKGDIAEGYSVSREKKESFPLTVTSAQKNPTAFYLCASSIGFRGFTGELFFGEGSRLTVL.

The table lists this clone with a few counts. The chain couples TRBV27 to TRBJ2-1; TRBD2 matches at 9 bases. The CDR3 consists of 14 residues. Trimming cost V 6 bases and J 7 bases; bases outside gene matches: 7. Germline V lookup: CDR1 MNHEY, CDR2 SMNVEV (reference sequence). Here the CDR3 reads CASRIAGVGNEQFF. CDR3 in DNA: TGTGCCAGCAGAATAGCGGGAGTAGGAAATGAGCAGTTCTTC.

This clone was detected only a few times. This rearrangement joins TRBV7-9 to TRBJ1-2; 8 bases agree with TRBD1. V lost 4 bases and J lost 4; bases outside the gene matches: 8. Germline CDR1 is SEHNR and CDR2 is FQNEAQ (reference sequence). The CDR3 length is 15 residues. Here the CDR3 DNA reads TGTGCCAGCAGCTATGCAGGGGGCGCGGGCTATGGCTACACCTTC. Its protein product is CASSYAGGAGYGYTF.